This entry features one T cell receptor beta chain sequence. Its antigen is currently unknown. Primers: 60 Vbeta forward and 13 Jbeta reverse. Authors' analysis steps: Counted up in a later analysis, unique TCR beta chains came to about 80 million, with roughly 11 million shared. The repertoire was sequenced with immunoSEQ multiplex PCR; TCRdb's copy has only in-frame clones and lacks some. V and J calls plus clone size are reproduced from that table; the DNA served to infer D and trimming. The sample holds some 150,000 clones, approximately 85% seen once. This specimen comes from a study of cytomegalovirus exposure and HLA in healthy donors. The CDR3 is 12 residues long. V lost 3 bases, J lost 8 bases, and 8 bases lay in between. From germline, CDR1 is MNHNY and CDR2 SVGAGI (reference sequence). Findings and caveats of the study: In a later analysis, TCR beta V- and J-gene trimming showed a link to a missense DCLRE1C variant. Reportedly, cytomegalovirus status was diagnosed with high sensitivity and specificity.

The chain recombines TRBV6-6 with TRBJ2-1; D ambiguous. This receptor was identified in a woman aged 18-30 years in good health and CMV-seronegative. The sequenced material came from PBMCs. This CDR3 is CASSYDRDEQFF. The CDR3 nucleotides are TGTGCCAGCAGTTATGATCGGGATGAGCAGTTCTTC.